The next 22 T cell receptor beta chains were all read from a single sample in a study of glioma-infiltrating T cells after dendritic cell vaccination. Produced via immunoSEQ multiplex PCR; TCRdb's table is partial and in-frame only. The table records more than 60,000 clones, about 81% of them present only once. The sample here was blood, taken before dendritic cell vaccination. Receptors originate from a human donor with glioblastoma.

This chain connects TRBV6-5 to TRBJ1-5; weak D call: TRBD1 (5 bases). The CDR3 length is 15 residues. V gave up 0 bases and J gave up 2 bases, with 8 bases separating them. Germline V gene sequence: CDR1 MNHEY, CDR2 SVGAGI. The CDR3 DNA reads as TGTGCCAGCAGTTACTCTGGCAGGGGCAATCAGCCCCAGCATTTT. It encodes CASSYSGRGNQPQHF.

The chain recombines TRBV2 with TRBJ1-1; 9 nucleotides agree with TRBD1. The CDR3 is 13 residues long. J was trimmed by 3 bases and V by 7 bases; bases with no gene match: 3. Germline values: CDR1 SNHLY, CDR2 FYNNEI. The CDR3 region is CASNRGLDTEAFF. In nucleotides, the CDR3 is TGTGCCAGCAACAGGGGGCTTGACACTGAAGCTTTCTTT.

The rearrangement joins TRBV7-9 to TRBJ1-2, with TRBD1 matching over 7 bases. Trimming took 5 bases from V and 4 from J; bases not matched to a gene: 4. Germline CDR1 and CDR2: SEHNR and FQNEAQ (reference sequence). The CDR3 contains 13 residues. The CDR3 loop reads CASSQTGLYGYTF. CDR3 coding DNA: TGTGCCAGCAGCCAGACAGGGCTCTATGGCTACACCTTC.

The chain employs TRBV6-1 and TRBJ1-1, with D hard to call. The V gene lost 0 bases and the J gene lost 5 bases, with 4 bases spanning the gap. The germline CDR1 and CDR2 sequences are MNHNS and SASEGT. This CDR3 region has 12 residues. The CDR3 loop is CASSEARTEAFF. The CDR3, as DNA: TGTGCCAGCAGTGAAGCGAGGACTGAAGCTTTCTTT.

The chain employs TRBV7-9 and TRBJ2-6, with D possibly TRBD2 on 7 matching bases. The length of the CDR3 is 17 residues. V was trimmed by 1 base and J by 4 bases, leaving 14 bases between them. Germline V CDR1 and CDR2: SEHNR, FQNEAQ (reference sequence). CDR3 DNA sequence: TGTGCCAGCAGCTTAGGAGGGGGGGTTGGCGGGGCCAACGTCCTGACTTTC. Amino acids: CASSLGGGVGGANVLTF.

The rearrangement joins TRBV30 to TRBJ2-3; a weak D match, TRBD1 (6 bases). Germline V gene data show CDR1 as GTSNPN and CDR2 as SVGIG (reference sequence). The V gene lost 5 bases and the J gene lost 1 base, with 16 bases spanning the gap. There are 15 residues in the CDR3. CDR3 sequence reads: CAWGIGGPRTDTQYF. The CDR3 DNA sequence: TGTGCCTGGGGGATAGGGGGACCCCGCACAGATACGCAGTATTTT.

The count of this clone is one. The genes are TRBV11-2 and TRBJ2-3; tentatively, D is TRBD1 (6 bases). From germline, CDR1 is SGHAT and CDR2 FQNNGV. Trimming pared 8 bases from V and 3 bases from J, leaving 15 bases between. This CDR3 spans 14 amino acids. In DNA, the CDR3 is TGTGCCAGCGCCGCCGGGACACTTACAGATACGCAGTATTTT. Translation: CASAAGTLTDTQYF.

The V gene is TRBV30, the J gene TRBJ2-3; D is perhaps TRBD2 (6 bases). The germline V and J ends were trimmed by 0 bases and 1 base, with 8 bases remaining between them. Germline assignment: CDR1 GTSNPN and CDR2 SVGIG (reference sequence). The CDR3 extends over 14 amino acids. The CDR3 is CAWSVQRGTDTQYF. In DNA form, the CDR3 reads TGTGCCTGGAGTGTACAGCGGGGCACAGATACGCAGTATTTT.

The chain employs TRBV9 and TRBJ2-5; 8 bases fit TRBD2. CDR1 and CDR2 from the germline V gene are SGDLS and YYNGEE. This CDR3 is 14 amino acids long. Losses at the gene ends were 0 bases for V and 3 bases for J; bases not matched to a gene: 1. As DNA, the CDR3 is TGTGCCAGCAGCGTAGGTAGCGGGGAAGAGACCCAGTACTTC. It specifies CASSVGSGEETQYF.

The chain combines TRBV6-1 with TRBJ1-1, with unresolved D. The CDR3 consists of 16 residues. Germline CDR1 is MNHNS and CDR2 is SASEGT. V lost 4 bases and J lost 1, with 16 bases in between. The CDR3 reads CASSGLSGSTNTEAFF. In DNA form, the CDR3 reads TGTGCCAGCAGTGGGCTCAGCGGTTCCACGAACACTGAAGCTTTCTTT.

This chain joins TRBV6-5 and TRBJ1-1, with D possibly matching TRBD1 (5 bases). V was pared by 2 bases and J by 6 bases, with 13 bases between. The CDR3 is 14 residues long. Germline CDR1 and CDR2: MNHEY and SVGAGI. This chain's CDR3 is CASSYGDSGAEAFF. The CDR3, as DNA: TGTGCCAGCAGTTACGGGGACTCGGGCGCTGAAGCTTTCTTT.

The V gene is TRBV5-1, the J gene TRBJ2-3; 9 nucleotides agree with TRBD2. The CDR3 runs 14 residues. Per the germline V gene, CDR1 is SGHRS and CDR2 is YFSETQ. Trimming took 7 bases from V and 5 from J; bases not matched to a gene: 8. CDR3 in DNA: TGCGCCAGCGGGACCGGGACTAGCCTAGATACGCAGTATTTT. This codes for CASGTGTSLDTQYF.

The genes are TRBV15 and TRBJ2-2, with D possibly matching TRBD2 (6 bases). Trimming took off 3 bases at V and 9 bases at J, with 8 bases between the two ends. This CDR3 region has 12 residues. Germline CDR1 and CDR2: LNHNV and YYDKDF (reference sequence). This CDR3 reads CATSREGRELFF. CDR3 coding DNA: TGTGCCACCAGCAGGGAGGGCCGGGAGCTGTTTTTT.

V and J are TRBV15 and TRBJ2-5, with D maybe TRBD1 (6 bases). The CDR3 spans 16 residues. In germline, CDR1 is LNHNV, CDR2 YYDKDF (reference sequence). V was clipped by 5 bases and J by 5 bases, with 21 bases between them. CDR3 region: CATSPKGTLKSETQYF. The CDR3 bases are TGTGCCACCAGCCCCAAGGGGACATTAAAATCGGAGACCCAGTACTTC.

The V and J genes are TRBV5-6 and TRBJ2-1; perhaps TRBD1 as D (6 bases). V lost 5 bases and J 8 bases, leaving 17 bases between the germline ends. The germline V gene has CDR1 SGHDT and CDR2 YYEEEE. There are 14 residues in the CDR3. The CDR3 nucleotides read TGTGCCAGCAGGAACCGAGGACAGTCTTATGAGCAGTTCTTC. Its protein is CASRNRGQSYEQFF.

The chain couples TRBV7-9 to TRBJ1-1; the D is unclear. The CDR3 has 12 residues. Trimming cost V 6 bases and J 5 bases, with 10 bases left between them. Germline V CDR1 and CDR2: SEHNR, FQNEAQ (reference sequence). The CDR3 reads CASSIQTTEAFF. CDR3 nucleotide sequence: TGTGCCAGCAGTATACAGACGACTGAAGCTTTCTTT.

The chain employs TRBV9 and TRBJ2-1, with D possibly being TRBD2 (7 bases). This CDR3 region has 17 residues. The germline V gene has CDR1 SGDLS and CDR2 YYNGEE. V shed 0 bases and J shed 6 bases, with 19 bases lying between them. CDR3 sequence reads: CASSVGSLGGGGNEQFF. The CDR3 DNA is TGTGCCAGCAGCGTAGGGAGTCTTGGCGGGGGCGGCAATGAGCAGTTCTTC.

The chain recombines TRBV19 with TRBJ2-5, with 13 bases matching TRBD2. The J call may be wrong; the DNA end is better matched by TRBJ2-7. Germline-derived CDR1 and CDR2 are LNHDA and SQIVND (reference sequence). The CDR3 spans 15 residues. CDR3 DNA sequence: TGTGCCAGTAGTATGGGACTAGCGGGGCTCTACGAGCAGTACTTC. Its protein product is CASSMGLAGLYEQYF.

In its sample, this clone was seen many times. V is TRBV13 and J is TRBJ1-4; 8 bases align to TRBD1. CDR3 length equals 15 residues. In germline, CDR1 is PRHDT, CDR2 FYEKMQ (reference sequence). The trim removed 4 bases at V and 4 bases at J, leaving 5 bases unmatched. CDR3 coding DNA: TGTGCCAGCAGCTCATCAGGGGGCCTTAATGAAAAACTGTTTTTT. This codes for CASSSSGGLNEKLFF.

This chain connects TRBV5-1 to TRBJ2-7; TRBD1 matches 9 bases. This CDR3 has 14 amino acids. Per the germline V gene, CDR1 is SGHRS and CDR2 is YFSETQ. V trimming: 4 bases; J trimming: 7 bases; junction bases outside the gene matches: 9. The CDR3 is CASSQQGAPGEQYF. CDR3 sequence (DNA): TGCGCCAGCAGCCAACAGGGGGCGCCGGGGGAGCAGTACTTC.

This chain joins TRBV7-9 and TRBJ1-5; tentative D call: TRBD1 (5 bases). V was clipped by 4 bases and J by 5 bases, with 12 bases between them. Germline values: CDR1 SEHNR, CDR2 FQNEAQ (reference sequence). CDR3 length: 14 amino acids. The CDR3 DNA sequence: TGTGCCAGCAGCTCCGGGGGTGGAGATCAGCCCCAGCATTTT. Residues: CASSSGGGDQPQHF.

This clone appeared a few times. This sequence joins TRBV30 and TRBJ1-5, with 9 bases fitting TRBD1. This CDR3 has 14 amino acids. Germline V gene data show CDR1 as GTSNPN and CDR2 as SVGIG (reference sequence). The V segment lost 0 bases and the J segment 6 bases; nucleotides outside the gene matches: 3. In DNA, the CDR3 is TGTGCCTGGAGTGTAAGACAGGGGGGTCAGCCCCAGCATTTT. Its protein product is CAWSVRQGGQPQHF. Using reference TRBV30 and TRBJ1-5 for the parts outside the CDR3, the full variable domain is SQTIHQWPATLVQPVGSPLSLECTVEGTSNPNLYWYRQAAGRGLQLLFYSVGIGQISSEVPQNLSASRPQDRQFILSSKKLLLSDSGFYLCAWSVRQGGQPQHFGDGTRLSIL.